This T cell receptor beta chain was identified during a study of blood T cell repertoires in COVID-19. Study-level information: The United States, Italy and Spain supplied acute and convalescent COVID-19 samples. From T cells, B-cell-depleted T cells, or PBMCs came the material, which was cDNA or gDNA.

This CDR3 has 16 amino acids. Germline V gives CDR1 SGHRS, CDR2 YFSETQ. Trimming stripped 4 bases from V and 7 bases from J, with 18 bases between. As processed by the authors: Reference gene primer amplification in the assay estimated nucleated cell counts. This table comes from immunoSEQ multiplex PCR, and its TCRdb copy is limited to in-frame clones, with some not included. For V, J and clone size, that table is used; D and trimming come from the DNA. The sample carries 55,000 to 80,000 clones, around 87% recorded once. Sequenced input: peripheral blood. The chain links TRBV5-1 to TRBJ1-6, with D perhaps TRBD1 (5 bases). This TCR came from a man aged 65 to 85 with acute or convalescent COVID-19. CDR3 nucleotide sequence: TGCGCCAGCAGCCAGCGTTGGGGACTAGAAAATTCACCCCTCCACTTT. It is translated as CASSQRWGLENSPLHF. The full variable domain, its missing parts supplied by reference TRBV5-1 and TRBJ1-6, is KAGVTQTPRYLIKTRGQQVTLSCSPISGHRSVSWYQQTPGQGLQFLFEYFSETQRNKGNFPGRFSGRQFSNSRSEMNVSTLELGDSALYLCASSQRWGLENSPLHFGNGTRLTVT.